This T cell receptor (beta chain) came from a study of T-cell reconstitution after alpha-beta-depleted transplantation in children. Unique molecular identifiers were incorporated during preparation of the TCRbeta library. Via MiXCR, TCRdb re-called the PCR reads, giving one row per CDR3 protein. Of about 22,000 distinct CDR3 sequences in the sample, about a tenth were seen once. V shed 5 bases and J 3 bases; nucleotides not matched to a gene: 3. This CDR3 region has 15 residues. The germline V gene encodes CDR1 SEHNR and CDR2 FQNEAQ (reference sequence). This receptor was identified in a human donor who donated a stem cell graft to a child with chronic granulomatous disease. This specimen was PBMCs from the stem cell graft donor, taken from the stem cell graft. The chain joins TRBV7-9 to TRBJ1-4; 10 bases line up with TRBD1. Written as DNA, the CDR3 is TGTGCCAGCAGCGCCGGACAGGGGGCTAATGAAAAACTGTTTTTT. Its protein is CASSAGQGANEKLFF.